One T cell receptor beta chain is described in this entry. The antigen is unknown. Unique molecular identifiers were in the cDNA, with template-switch universal primer binding. TCRdb re-analysed the 5' RACE reads in MiXCR, keeping a single row per CDR3 protein. The table shows more than 350,000 distinct CDR3 sequences, with 7% to 9.5% occurring only once. These data belong to a study of identical twins. Study conclusions and caveats: Without tracking the same donors, conclusions rested on cross-sectional statistical analysis.

V lost 7 bases to trimming and J lost 6 bases, with 15 bases between them. CDR1 and CDR2 from the germline V gene are MNHNS and SASEGT. The CDR3 loop spans 13 amino acids. The J gene is TRBJ1-1, the V gene TRBV6-1; D remains unclear. The sequence was obtained from a woman between 50 and 59 years old in good health. The sample was naive T cells sorted from blood. The CDR3 DNA reads as TGTGCCAGCAATTCAGGCTTACGGGCTGAAGCTTTCTTT. It codes for CASNSGLRAEAFF.